This TCR beta chain is from a study of blood T cell repertoires in COVID-19. This CDR3 is 14 amino acids long. In the original processing: Reference gene primer amplification in the assay estimated nucleated cell counts. Profiling relied on immunoSEQ multiplex PCR, and the TCRdb table lists in-frame clones only, not all of them. Clonal size and the V and J genes are those of that table, whereas D and trimming came from the DNA. The table has 300,000 to 400,000 clones, roughly nine tenths seen once. V gene TRBV21-1 combines with J gene TRBJ1-2; the table names TRBD1, a call not compared with the DNA. TRBV21-1 is termed a pseudogene. Sequences were obtained from peripheral blood. The TCR comes from a woman aged 25 to 39 with COVID-19, enrolled during active disease. In DNA form, the CDR3 reads TGTGCCAGCAGGAACAGGGGCGCCATCGATGGCTACACCTTC. Translation: CASRNRGAIDGYTF.